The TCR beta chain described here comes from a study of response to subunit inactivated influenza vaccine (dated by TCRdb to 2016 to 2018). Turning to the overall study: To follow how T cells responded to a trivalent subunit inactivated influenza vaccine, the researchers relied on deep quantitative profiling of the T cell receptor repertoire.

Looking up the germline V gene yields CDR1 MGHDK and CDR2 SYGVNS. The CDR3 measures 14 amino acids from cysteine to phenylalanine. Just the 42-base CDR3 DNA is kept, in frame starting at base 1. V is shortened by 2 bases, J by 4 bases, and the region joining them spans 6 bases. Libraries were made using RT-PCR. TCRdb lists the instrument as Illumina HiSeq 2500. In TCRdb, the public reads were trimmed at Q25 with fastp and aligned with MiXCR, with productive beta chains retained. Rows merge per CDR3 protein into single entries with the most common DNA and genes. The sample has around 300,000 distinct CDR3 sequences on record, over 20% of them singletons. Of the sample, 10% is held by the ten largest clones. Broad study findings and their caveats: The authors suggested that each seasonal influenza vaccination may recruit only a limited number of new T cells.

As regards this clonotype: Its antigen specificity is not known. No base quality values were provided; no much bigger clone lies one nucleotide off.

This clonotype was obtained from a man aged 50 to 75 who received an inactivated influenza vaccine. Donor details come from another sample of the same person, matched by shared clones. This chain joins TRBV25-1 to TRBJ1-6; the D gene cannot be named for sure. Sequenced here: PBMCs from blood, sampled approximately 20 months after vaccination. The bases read TGTGCCAGCAGTGAACGCCCATATAATTCACCCCTCCACTTT. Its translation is CASSERPYNSPLHF.